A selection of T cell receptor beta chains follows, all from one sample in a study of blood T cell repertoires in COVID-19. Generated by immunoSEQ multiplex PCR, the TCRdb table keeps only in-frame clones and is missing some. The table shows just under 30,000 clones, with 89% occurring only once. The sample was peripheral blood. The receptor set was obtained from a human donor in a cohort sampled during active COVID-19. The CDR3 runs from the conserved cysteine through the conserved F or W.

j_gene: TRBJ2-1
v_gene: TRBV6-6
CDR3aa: CASTPGGQWNEQFF

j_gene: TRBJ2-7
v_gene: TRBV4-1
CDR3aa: CASSQEDGEVRGASYEQYF

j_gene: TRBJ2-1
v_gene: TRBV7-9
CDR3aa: CASSPRLAGGYNEQFF

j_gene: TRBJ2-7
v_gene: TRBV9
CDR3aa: CASSVGTEGPYEQYF

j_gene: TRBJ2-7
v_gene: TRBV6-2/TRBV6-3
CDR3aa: CASSSETLALTSYEQYF

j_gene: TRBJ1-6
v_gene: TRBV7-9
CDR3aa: CASSLGQGENSPLHF

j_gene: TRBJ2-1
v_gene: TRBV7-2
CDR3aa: CASSSSGGAFNEQFF

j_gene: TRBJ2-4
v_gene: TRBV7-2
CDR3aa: CASSLTGVDIQYF

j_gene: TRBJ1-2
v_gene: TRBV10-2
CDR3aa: CASSEGQYGYTF

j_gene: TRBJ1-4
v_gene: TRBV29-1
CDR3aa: CSARDTEKLFF

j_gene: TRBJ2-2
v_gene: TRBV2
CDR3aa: CASTAWQSSTGELFF

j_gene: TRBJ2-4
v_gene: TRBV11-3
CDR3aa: CAKGRREVKNIQYF

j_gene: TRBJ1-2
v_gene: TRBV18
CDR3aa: CASSPSENGYTF

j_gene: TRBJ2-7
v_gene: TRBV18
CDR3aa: CASSPTSDEQYF

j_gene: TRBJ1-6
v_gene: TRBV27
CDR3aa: CASRTDRGVYSPLHF

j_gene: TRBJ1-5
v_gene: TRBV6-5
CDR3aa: CASSQGYNQPQHF

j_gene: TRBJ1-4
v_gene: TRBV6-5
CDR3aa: CASSSGVNEKLFF

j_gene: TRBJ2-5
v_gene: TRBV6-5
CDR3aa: CASSYGTGGQQETQYF

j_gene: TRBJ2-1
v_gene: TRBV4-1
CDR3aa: CASSQAAGAGGPGEQFF

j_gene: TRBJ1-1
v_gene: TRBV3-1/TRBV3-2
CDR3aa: CASSQDRREAFF

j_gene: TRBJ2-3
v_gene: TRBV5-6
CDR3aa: CASSYGTRGTQYF

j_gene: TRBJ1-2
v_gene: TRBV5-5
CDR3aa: CASSADIRGYTF

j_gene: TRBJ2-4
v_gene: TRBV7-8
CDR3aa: CASSPRAGVAKNIQYF

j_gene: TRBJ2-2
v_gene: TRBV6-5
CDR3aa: CASKRTGANTGELFF

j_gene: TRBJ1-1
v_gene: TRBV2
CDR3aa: CASTKGENTEAFF

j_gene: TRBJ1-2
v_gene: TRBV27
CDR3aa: CARTDRFPYGYTF

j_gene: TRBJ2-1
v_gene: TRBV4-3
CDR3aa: CASSQVLRGYYIEQFF

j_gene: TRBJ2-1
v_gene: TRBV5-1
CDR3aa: CASSDRTSGGGEQFF

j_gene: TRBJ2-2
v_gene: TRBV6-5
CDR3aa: CASSPRDTGELFF

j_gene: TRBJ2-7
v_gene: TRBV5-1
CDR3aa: CASSLRRGEQYF

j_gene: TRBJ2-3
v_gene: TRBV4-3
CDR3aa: CASSQLATDTQYF

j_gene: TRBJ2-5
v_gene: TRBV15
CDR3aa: CATSRGGGAVETQYF

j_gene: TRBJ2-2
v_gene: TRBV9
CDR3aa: CASSKPSPQAVAGGEDTGELFF

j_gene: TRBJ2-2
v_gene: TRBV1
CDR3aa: CTSSQDRGLAGGGDTGELFF

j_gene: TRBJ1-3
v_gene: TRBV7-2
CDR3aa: CASSLDYGGNTIYF

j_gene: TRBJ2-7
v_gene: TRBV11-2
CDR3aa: CASSLDRTYYEQYF

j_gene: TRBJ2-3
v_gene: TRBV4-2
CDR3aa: CASSPPLGQGTDTQYF

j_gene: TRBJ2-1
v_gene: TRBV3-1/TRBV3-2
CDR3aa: CASGASGGYNEQFF

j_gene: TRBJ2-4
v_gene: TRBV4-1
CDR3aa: CASSPATGVLAKNIQYF

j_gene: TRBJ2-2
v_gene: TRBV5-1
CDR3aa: CASWTPNTGELFF

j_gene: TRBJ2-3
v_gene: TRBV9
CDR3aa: CASSRTSRWPDTQYF

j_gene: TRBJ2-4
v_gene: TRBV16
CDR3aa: CASSQTPRTSGGNIQYF

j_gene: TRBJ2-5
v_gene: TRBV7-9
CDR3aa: CASSLVETQETQYF

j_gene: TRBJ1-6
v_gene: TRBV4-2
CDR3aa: CASSQDLANSPLHF

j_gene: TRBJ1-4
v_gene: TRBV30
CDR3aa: CAWSLGEKLFF

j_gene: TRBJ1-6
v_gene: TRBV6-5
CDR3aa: CASSYSGRGVSPLHF

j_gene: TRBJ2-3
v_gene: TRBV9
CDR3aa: CASSAQRGGTDTQYF

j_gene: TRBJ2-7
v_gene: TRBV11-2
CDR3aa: CASSPVTGTYEQYF

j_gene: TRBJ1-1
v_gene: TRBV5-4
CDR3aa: CASSLDQAAGAFF

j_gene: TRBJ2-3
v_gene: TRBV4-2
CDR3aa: CASSQRLAGGQDTQYF

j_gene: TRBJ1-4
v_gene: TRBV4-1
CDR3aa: CASSPQGTGNEKLFF

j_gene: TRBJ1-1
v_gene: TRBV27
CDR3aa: CASTPDSDTEAFF

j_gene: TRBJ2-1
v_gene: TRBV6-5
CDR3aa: CASRAESEQFF

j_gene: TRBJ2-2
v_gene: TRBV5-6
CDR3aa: CASSKDRTGELFF